These 7 T cell receptor beta chains were all obtained from the same sample, sequenced in a study of blood T cell repertoires in COVID-19. Profiling relied on immunoSEQ multiplex PCR, and the TCRdb table lists in-frame clones only, not all of them. The top ten hold 4.5% to 5% of the sample, which has around 99,000 clones, around 92% seen once. The material sequenced was peripheral blood. These receptors were taken from a man aged 40-49 years with active or convalescent COVID-19.

CDR3 sequence: CASSYSYGRAYEQYF. The CDR3 nucleotides are TGTGCCAGCAGTTACTCGTACGGGAGGGCCTACGAGCAGTACTTC. The chain combines TRBV6-5 with TRBJ2-7; 8 positions match TRBD2. Germline V gives CDR1 MNHEY, CDR2 SVGAGI. V gave up 0 bases and J gave up 2 bases; unmatched junction bases: 3. The CDR3 consists of 15 residues.

This chain uses TRBV4-1 with TRBJ1-5; D may be TRBD1 (5 bases). Trimming cost V 3 bases and J 4 bases, with 10 bases left between them. This CDR3 is built from 14 residues. Germline V lookup: CDR1 MGHRA, CDR2 YSYEKL. The DNA of the CDR3 is TGCGCCAGCAGCCATGGGGCAGAAAATCAGCCCCAGCATTTT. Translated, it gives CASSHGAENQPQHF.

The chain employs TRBV10-1 and TRBJ2-4; D not certain. Trimming took 3 bases from V and 6 from J, leaving 15 bases between them. The CDR3 is 15 amino acids. Germline V gene lookup returns CDR1 WNHNN and CDR2 SYGVQD (reference sequence). CDR3: CASSDGIVSGNIQYF. The CDR3 nucleotides are TGCGCCAGCAGTGATGGAATCGTTTCGGGAAACATTCAGTACTTC.

This chain links TRBV11-2 with TRBJ2-3; D gene unclear. Germline V gives CDR1 SGHAT, CDR2 FQNNGV. With 1 base removed from V and 1 base from J, the gap between germline ends came to 12 bases. There are 16 residues in the CDR3. CDR3 coding DNA: TGTGCCAGCAGCTTAGTTGGGCAGGAAGGCACAGATACGCAGTATTTT. Its protein product is CASSLVGQEGTDTQYF.

The chain combines TRBV25-1 with TRBJ1-3; possibly TRBD1 for D (6 bases). Trimming shortened V by 8 bases and J by 2 bases, and 13 bases separated the two germline ends. Germline-derived CDR1 and CDR2 are MGHDK and SYGVNS. The CDR3 consists of 14 residues. In nucleotides, the CDR3 is TGTGCCAGCGCCAGGGGAGGGACTGGAAACACCATATATTTT. It encodes CASARGGTGNTIYF.

The chain uses TRBV4-1 and TRBJ2-7; 9 positions agree with TRBD2. Trimming at V came to 1 base and at J to 7 bases, leaving 14 bases not matched to a gene. Germline-derived CDR1 and CDR2 are MGHRA and YSYEKL. The CDR3 sequence is 17 residues long. The CDR3 DNA reads as TGCGCCAGCAGCCAAGCCTCTAGCGGGATTCCGATGGGGGAGCAGTACTTC. This sequence encodes CASSQASSGIPMGEQYF.

V gene TRBV3-1 (or the pseudogene TRBV3-2) combines with J gene TRBJ1-1, with D perhaps TRBD1 (6 bases). This CDR3 spans 14 amino acids. Germline V lookup: CDR1 LGHDT, CDR2 YNNKEL (reference sequence). V gave up 2 bases and J gave up 1 base, with 8 bases separating them. CDR3 in amino acids: CASSQSGQNTEAFF. The CDR3 DNA sequence: TGTGCCAGCAGCCAATCGGGACAGAACACTGAAGCTTTCTTT.